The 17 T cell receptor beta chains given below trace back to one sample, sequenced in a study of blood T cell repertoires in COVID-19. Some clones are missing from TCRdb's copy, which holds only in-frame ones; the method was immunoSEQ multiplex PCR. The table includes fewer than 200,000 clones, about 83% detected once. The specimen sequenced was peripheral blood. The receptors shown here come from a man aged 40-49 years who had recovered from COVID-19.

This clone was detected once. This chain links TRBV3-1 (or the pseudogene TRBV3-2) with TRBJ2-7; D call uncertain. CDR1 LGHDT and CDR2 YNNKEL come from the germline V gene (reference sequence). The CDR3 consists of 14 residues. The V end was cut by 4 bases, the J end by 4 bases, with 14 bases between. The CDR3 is CASSPRPAKYEQYF. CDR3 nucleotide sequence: TGTGCCAGCAGCCCCCGGCCAGCGAAATACGAGCAGTACTTC.

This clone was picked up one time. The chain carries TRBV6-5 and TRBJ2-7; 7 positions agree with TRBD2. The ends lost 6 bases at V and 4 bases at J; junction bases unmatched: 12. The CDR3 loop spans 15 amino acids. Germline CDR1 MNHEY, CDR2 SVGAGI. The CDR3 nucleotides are TGTGCCAGCAGCCGAACGGGGCGGGGGTGGTACGAGCAGTACTTC. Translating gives CASSRTGRGWYEQYF.

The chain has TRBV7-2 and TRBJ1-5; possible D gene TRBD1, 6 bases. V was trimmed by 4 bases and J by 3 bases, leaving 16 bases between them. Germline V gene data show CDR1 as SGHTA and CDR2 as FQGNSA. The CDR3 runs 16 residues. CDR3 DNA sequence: TGTGCCAGCAGCTCGAGTGGGGGCTTTTCCAATCAGCCCCAGCATTTT. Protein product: CASSSSGGFSNQPQHF.

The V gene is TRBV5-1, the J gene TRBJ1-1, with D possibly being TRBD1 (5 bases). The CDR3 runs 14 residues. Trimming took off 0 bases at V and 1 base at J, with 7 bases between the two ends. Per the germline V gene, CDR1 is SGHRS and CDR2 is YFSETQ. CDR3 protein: CASSLVTANTEAFF. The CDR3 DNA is TGCGCCAGCAGCTTGGTGACAGCGAACACTGAAGCTTTCTTT.

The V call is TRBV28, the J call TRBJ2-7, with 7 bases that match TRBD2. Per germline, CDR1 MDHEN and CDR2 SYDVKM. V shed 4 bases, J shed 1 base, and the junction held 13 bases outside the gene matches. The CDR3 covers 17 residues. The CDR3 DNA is TGTGCCAGCAGTTCCCCCGGTAGCTGGCGGGGGTCCTACGAGCAGTACTTC. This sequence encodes CASSSPGSWRGSYEQYF.

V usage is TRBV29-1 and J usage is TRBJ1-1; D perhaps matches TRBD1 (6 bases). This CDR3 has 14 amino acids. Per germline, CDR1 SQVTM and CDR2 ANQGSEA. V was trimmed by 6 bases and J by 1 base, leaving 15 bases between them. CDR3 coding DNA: TGCAGCGTCAACCGGGACACCAGGAACACTGAAGCTTTCTTT. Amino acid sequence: CSVNRDTRNTEAFF.

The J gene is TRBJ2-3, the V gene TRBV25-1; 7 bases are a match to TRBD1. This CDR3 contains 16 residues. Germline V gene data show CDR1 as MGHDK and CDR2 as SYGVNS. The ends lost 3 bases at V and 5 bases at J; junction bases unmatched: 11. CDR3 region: CASSDNRQGLGDTQYF. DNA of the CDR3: TGTGCCAGCAGTGATAACCGACAGGGATTGGGAGATACGCAGTATTTT.

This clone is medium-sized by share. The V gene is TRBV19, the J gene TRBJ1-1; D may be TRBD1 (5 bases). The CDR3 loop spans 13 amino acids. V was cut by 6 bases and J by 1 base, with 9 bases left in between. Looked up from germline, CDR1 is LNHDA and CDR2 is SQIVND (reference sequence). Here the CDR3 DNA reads TGTGCCAGTAGGCCCAGGGAGAACACTGAAGCTTTCTTT. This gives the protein CASRPRENTEAFF. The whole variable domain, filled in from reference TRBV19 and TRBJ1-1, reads DGGITQSPKYLFRKEGQNVTLSCEQNLNHDAMYWYRQDPGQGLRLIYYSQIVNDFQKGDIAEGYSVSREKKESFPLTVTSAQKNPTAFYLCASRPRENTEAFFGQGTRLTVV.

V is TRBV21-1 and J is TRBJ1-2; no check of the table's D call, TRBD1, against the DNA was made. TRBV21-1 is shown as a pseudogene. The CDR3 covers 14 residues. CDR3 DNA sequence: TGTGCCAGCAGCAAACAGGGGCCTAACTATGGCTACACCTTC. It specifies CASSKQGPNYGYTF.

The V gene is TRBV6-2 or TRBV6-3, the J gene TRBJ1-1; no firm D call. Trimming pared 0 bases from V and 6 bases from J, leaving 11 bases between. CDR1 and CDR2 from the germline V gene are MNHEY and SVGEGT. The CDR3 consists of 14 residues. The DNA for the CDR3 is TGTGCCAGCAGTTACTCACCTCTGAGCCCTGAAGCTTTCTTT. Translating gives CASSYSPLSPEAFF.

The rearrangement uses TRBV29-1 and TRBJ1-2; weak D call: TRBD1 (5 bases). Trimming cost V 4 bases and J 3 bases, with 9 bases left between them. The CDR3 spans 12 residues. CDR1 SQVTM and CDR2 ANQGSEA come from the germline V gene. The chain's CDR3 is CSVAVTDYGYTF. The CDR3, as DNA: TGCAGCGTTGCGGTGACAGACTATGGCTACACCTTC.

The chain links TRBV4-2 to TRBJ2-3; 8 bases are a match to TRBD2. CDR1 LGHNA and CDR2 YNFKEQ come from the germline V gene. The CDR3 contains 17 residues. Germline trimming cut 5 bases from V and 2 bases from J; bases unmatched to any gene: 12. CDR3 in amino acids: CASSSPDGRGVTDTQYF. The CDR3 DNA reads TGTGCCAGCAGCTCCCCCGACGGGCGGGGGGTCACAGATACGCAGTATTTT.

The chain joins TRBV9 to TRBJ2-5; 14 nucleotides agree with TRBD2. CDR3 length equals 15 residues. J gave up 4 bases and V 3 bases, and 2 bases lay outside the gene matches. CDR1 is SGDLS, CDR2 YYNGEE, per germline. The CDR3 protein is CASSGLAGGPETQYF. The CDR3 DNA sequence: TGTGCCAGCAGCGGACTAGCGGGGGGGCCAGAGACCCAGTACTTC.

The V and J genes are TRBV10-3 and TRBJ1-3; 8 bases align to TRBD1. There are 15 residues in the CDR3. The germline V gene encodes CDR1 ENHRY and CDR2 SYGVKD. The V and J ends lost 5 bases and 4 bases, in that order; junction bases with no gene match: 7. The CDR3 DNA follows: TGTGCCATCAGTACCCAGGGGGCTTCGGGAAACACCATATATTTT. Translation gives CAISTQGASGNTIYF.

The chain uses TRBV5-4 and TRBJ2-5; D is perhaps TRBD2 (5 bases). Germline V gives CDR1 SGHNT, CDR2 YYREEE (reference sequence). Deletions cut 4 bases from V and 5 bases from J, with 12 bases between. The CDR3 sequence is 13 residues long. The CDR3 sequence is CASSLTGGETQYF. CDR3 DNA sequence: TGTGCCAGCAGCCTTACTGGCGGGGAGACCCAGTACTTC. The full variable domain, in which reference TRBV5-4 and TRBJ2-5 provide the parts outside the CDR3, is ETGVTQSPTHLIKTRGQQVTLRCSSQSGHNTVSWYQQALGQGPQFIFQYYREEENGRGNFPPRFSGLQFPNYSSELNVNALELDDSALYLCASSLTGGETQYFGPGTRLLVL.

The CDR3 DNA reads as TGTGCCAGCTCATCGTACCAAGAGACCCAGTACTTC. It specifies CASSSYQETQYF. The chain employs TRBV18 and TRBJ2-5; D gene ambiguous. The CDR3 has 12 amino acids. V was shortened by 5 bases and J by 0 bases, with 4 bases between the two germline ends. The germline CDR1 and CDR2 sequences are KGHSH and LQKENI. Full variable domain (missing parts from reference TRBV18 and TRBJ2-5): NAGVMQNPRHLVRRRGQEARLRCSPMKGHSHVYWYRQLPEEGLKFMVYLQKENIIDESGMPKERFSAEFPKEGPSILRIQQVVRGDSAAYFCASSSYQETQYFGPGTRLLVL.

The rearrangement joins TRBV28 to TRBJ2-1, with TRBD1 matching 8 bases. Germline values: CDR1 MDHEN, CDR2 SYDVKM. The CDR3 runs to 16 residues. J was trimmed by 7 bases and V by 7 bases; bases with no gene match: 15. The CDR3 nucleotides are TGTGCCAGCACCTCCCCCTGGACAGGGAAGGTTAATGAGCAGTTCTTC. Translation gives CASTSPWTGKVNEQFF.